These T cell receptor beta chains were read from a single sample in a study of shared clonotypes between healthy human individuals. Generated by immunoSEQ multiplex PCR, the TCRdb table keeps only in-frame clones and is missing some. The table lists fewer than 500,000 clones, 60% to 80% of them singletons, with under 15% in the top ten. Source material: PBMCs. Receptors were obtained from a woman aged 40 to 50 in good health. Some clones in this sample may be carry-over from other donors' samples. CDR3s include the opening cysteine and the closing phenylalanine or tryptophan. The D gene is left open where the match is weak. Rows give clone size only sometimes, using once, few, many, or a class for an expanded clone.

abundance: -
v_gene: TRBV2
j_gene: TRBJ1-1
d_gene: -
CDR3nt: TGTGCCAGCAGTCCCACCCCGGGGTTTGGAAACACTGAAGCTTTCTTT
CDR3aa: CASSPTPGFGNTEAFF

abundance: -
v_gene: TRBV28
j_gene: TRBJ1-2
d_gene: TRBD1
CDR3nt: TGTGCCAGCAGTTACAGGGGTGCAGACTATGGCTACACCTTC
CDR3aa: CASSYRGADYGYTF

abundance: -
v_gene: TRBV2
j_gene: TRBJ2-1
d_gene: -
CDR3nt: TGTGCCAGCAGTGAAGCGGGTTACAATGAGCAGTTCTTC
CDR3aa: CASSEAGYNEQFF

abundance: -
v_gene: TRBV7-2
j_gene: TRBJ2-1
d_gene: -
CDR3nt: TGTGCCAGCAGCTTAGCCGGGCTGGATGAGCAGTTCTTC
CDR3aa: CASSLAGLDEQFF

abundance: -
v_gene: TRBV30
j_gene: TRBJ1-1
d_gene: TRBD1
CDR3nt: TGTGCCTGGAGCCTGACAGGGGGCGCAGGGGCTTTCTTT
CDR3aa: CAWSLTGGAGAFF

abundance: -
v_gene: TRBV28
j_gene: TRBJ2-3
d_gene: -
CDR3nt: TGTGCCAGCAGTGATAATATGGGCGGGAACACGCAGTATTTT
CDR3aa: CASSDNMGGNTQYF

abundance: -
v_gene: TRBV7-9
j_gene: TRBJ2-7
d_gene: TRBD2
CDR3nt: TGTGCCAGCAAAACAGCGGGAGTGGGCGAGCAGTACTTC
CDR3aa: CASKTAGVGEQYF

abundance: -
v_gene: TRBV30
j_gene: TRBJ2-1
d_gene: -
CDR3nt: TGTGCCTGGAGTGGAAGGGGCCGCGGTAACAATGAGCAGTTCTTC
CDR3aa: CAWSGRGRGNNEQFF

abundance: -
v_gene: TRBV10-3
j_gene: TRBJ2-1
d_gene: TRBD2
CDR3nt: TGTGCCATCAACGCGGGAGGGAACAATGAGCAGTTCTTC
CDR3aa: CAINAGGNNEQFF

abundance: once
v_gene: TRBV6-5
j_gene: TRBJ2-5
d_gene: TRBD1
CDR3nt: TGTGCCAGCGTCGAGGACAGGGAAGAGACCCAGTACTTC
CDR3aa: CASVEDREETQYF

abundance: -
v_gene: TRBV18
j_gene: TRBJ2-5
d_gene: -
CDR3nt: TGTGCCAGCTCACCTTCGGGGCTGGAGACCCAGTACTTC
CDR3aa: CASSPSGLETQYF

abundance: -
v_gene: TRBV7-6
j_gene: TRBJ1-1
d_gene: -
CDR3nt: TGTGCCAGCAGCTTCGACGACTCCGTAGCTTTCTTT
CDR3aa: CASSFDDSVAFF

abundance: -
v_gene: TRBV5-1
j_gene: TRBJ2-5
d_gene: TRBD2
CDR3nt: TGCGCCAGCAGCTTGGCGACTAGCGGTCGTAGAGAGACCCAGTACTTC
CDR3aa: CASSLATSGRRETQYF

abundance: -
v_gene: TRBV5-1
j_gene: TRBJ2-7
d_gene: TRBD2
CDR3nt: TGCGCCAGCAGCTTGGTCCCCAGCGGGACTACCTACGAGCAGTACTTC
CDR3aa: CASSLVPSGTTYEQYF

abundance: -
v_gene: TRBV5-4
j_gene: TRBJ1-2
d_gene: -
CDR3nt: TGTGCCAGCAGCTCCAGAGGGGGTAGGGGCTACACCTTC
CDR3aa: CASSSRGGRGYTF

abundance: -
v_gene: TRBV29-1
j_gene: TRBJ2-7
d_gene: TRBD1
CDR3nt: TGCAGCGTTCGGACAGGGATTACCTACGAGCAGTACTTC
CDR3aa: CSVRTGITYEQYF

abundance: -
v_gene: TRBV2
j_gene: TRBJ2-1
d_gene: -
CDR3nt: TGTGCCAGCAGTTTTGCCGGCCGATTACAGTTCTTC
CDR3aa: CASSFAGRLQFF

abundance: -
v_gene: TRBV5-1
j_gene: TRBJ1-2
d_gene: -
CDR3nt: TGCGCCAGCAGCTTGGCCCCGAGGGGTAACTATGGCTACACCTTC
CDR3aa: CASSLAPRGNYGYTF

abundance: -
v_gene: TRBV11-2
j_gene: TRBJ2-7
d_gene: -
CDR3nt: TGTGCCAGCAGCCTCGCAGTCTACGAGCAGTACTTC
CDR3aa: CASSLAVYEQYF

abundance: -
v_gene: TRBV20-1
j_gene: TRBJ1-2
d_gene: -
CDR3nt: TGCAGTGCGGTGCGTGAAAGTGGCTACACCTTC
CDR3aa: CSAVRESGYTF

abundance: once
v_gene: TRBV29-1
j_gene: TRBJ1-2
d_gene: -
CDR3nt: TGCAGTCCCTACTATGGCTACACCTTC
CDR3aa: CSPYYGYTF

abundance: -
v_gene: TRBV5-6
j_gene: TRBJ1-6
d_gene: TRBD1
CDR3nt: TGTGCCAGCAGCTCCATCGGGACAGGGGAATCACCCCTCCACTTT
CDR3aa: CASSSIGTGESPLHF

abundance: -
v_gene: TRBV7-2
j_gene: TRBJ2-1
d_gene: -
CDR3nt: TGTGCCAGCAGCTTATTGGGGAGGTGGGATGAGCAGTTCTTC
CDR3aa: CASSLLGRWDEQFF

abundance: -
v_gene: TRBV11-2
j_gene: TRBJ1-2
d_gene: -
CDR3nt: TGTGCCAGCAGCTTACGCAACAGCCCCCACTATGGCTACACCTTC
CDR3aa: CASSLRNSPHYGYTF

abundance: -
v_gene: TRBV10-2
j_gene: TRBJ2-2
d_gene: TRBD1
CDR3nt: TGCGCCAGCAGTGATTGGGACAGGGCGAACACCGGGGAGCTGTTTTTT
CDR3aa: CASSDWDRANTGELFF

abundance: -
v_gene: TRBV28
j_gene: TRBJ1-2
d_gene: -
CDR3nt: TGTGCCAGCAGGACAGTAAACTATGGCTACACCTTC
CDR3aa: CASRTVNYGYTF

abundance: -
v_gene: TRBV7-3
j_gene: TRBJ2-1
d_gene: TRBD2
CDR3nt: TGTGCCAGCAGCCGACTAGCGGGATCGAATGAGCAGTTCTTC
CDR3aa: CASSRLAGSNEQFF

abundance: -
v_gene: TRBV6-1
j_gene: TRBJ2-7
d_gene: -
CDR3nt: TGTGCCAGCAGTGAAGTATGGATTTCCGAGCAGTACTTC
CDR3aa: CASSEVWISEQYF

abundance: few
v_gene: TRBV25-1
j_gene: TRBJ2-1
d_gene: TRBD1
CDR3nt: TGTGCCAGCAGATCCGGGACAGGGATCAGTAATGAGCAGTTCTTC
CDR3aa: CASRSGTGISNEQFF

abundance: once
v_gene: TRBV5-1
j_gene: TRBJ2-1
d_gene: -
CDR3nt: TGCGCCAGCAGCGGGCAGGGACCCTACAATGAGCAGTTCTTC
CDR3aa: CASSGQGPYNEQFF

abundance: -
v_gene: TRBV7-3
j_gene: TRBJ2-7
d_gene: -
CDR3nt: TGTGCCAGCAGCTTAAGCTCCGGGACACTCTACGAGCAGTACTTC
CDR3aa: CASSLSSGTLYEQYF

abundance: -
v_gene: TRBV12-5
j_gene: TRBJ2-3
d_gene: -
CDR3nt: TGTGCTAGTGCGGACACGCTAGATACGCAGTATTTT
CDR3aa: CASADTLDTQYF

abundance: -
v_gene: TRBV28
j_gene: TRBJ2-5
d_gene: TRBD2
CDR3nt: TGTGCCAGCAGAAGGGGGCAGCGGGAGGGCCTTGGCCTTTCGGAAGAGACCCAGTACTTC
CDR3aa: CASRRGQREGLGLSEETQYF

abundance: -
v_gene: TRBV21-1
j_gene: TRBJ2-7
d_gene: -
CDR3nt: TGTGCCAGCAGGTCCAGAGGACTAGCGGGACTCCCTACCTACGAGCAGTACTTC
CDR3aa: CASRSRGLAGLPTYEQYF

abundance: -
v_gene: TRBV14
j_gene: TRBJ2-7
d_gene: TRBD2
CDR3nt: TGTGCCAGCAGCCAAGGACTAGCGGACTCCTACGAGCAGTACTTC
CDR3aa: CASSQGLADSYEQYF

abundance: few
v_gene: TRBV7-6
j_gene: TRBJ2-2
d_gene: TRBD1
CDR3nt: TGTGCCAGCAGCAAAATGGGGGACAGGGTGGACACCGGGGAGCTGTTTTTT
CDR3aa: CASSKMGDRVDTGELFF

abundance: -
v_gene: TRBV5-6
j_gene: TRBJ2-1
d_gene: TRBD2
CDR3nt: TGTGCCAGCAGCTTGGTGGGGCCTAGCGGGGGCCATGAGCAGTTCTTC
CDR3aa: CASSLVGPSGGHEQFF

abundance: -
v_gene: TRBV4-3
j_gene: TRBJ1-2
d_gene: TRBD1
CDR3nt: TGCGCCAGCAGCCAAGCGGACAGGGTTAGAATTGGCGGCTACACCTTC
CDR3aa: CASSQADRVRIGGYTF

abundance: -
v_gene: TRBV5-4
j_gene: TRBJ2-5
d_gene: -
CDR3nt: TGTGCCAGCAGCTCCCTCGGCATTAAAGAGACCCAGTACTTC
CDR3aa: CASSSLGIKETQYF

abundance: -
v_gene: TRBV5-1
j_gene: TRBJ2-1
d_gene: TRBD2
CDR3nt: TGCGCCAGCAGCTTCCGGACTAGCGGGAGGGCGGGCGAGCAGTTCTTC
CDR3aa: CASSFRTSGRAGEQFF

abundance: -
v_gene: TRBV5-1
j_gene: TRBJ2-5
d_gene: -
CDR3nt: TGCGCCAGCAGCTTGGCAGGGGGAGGTCGGGAGACCCAGTACTTC
CDR3aa: CASSLAGGGRETQYF

abundance: -
v_gene: TRBV10-2
j_gene: TRBJ1-2
d_gene: -
CDR3nt: TGCGCCAGCAGTGAGTCCTTCAGATCCCGGCGGCATGGCTACACCTTC
CDR3aa: CASSESFRSRRHGYTF

abundance: -
v_gene: TRBV7-9
j_gene: TRBJ2-7
d_gene: TRBD1
CDR3nt: TGTGCCAGCAGCCTACAGTTGGGACAGGGGGTCAAGTACGAGCAGTACTTC
CDR3aa: CASSLQLGQGVKYEQYF

abundance: -
v_gene: TRBV7-9
j_gene: TRBJ2-7
d_gene: -
CDR3nt: TGTGCCAGCAGCCAACTCCCGGACAGCTACGAGCAGTACTTC
CDR3aa: CASSQLPDSYEQYF

abundance: -
v_gene: TRBV4-1
j_gene: TRBJ2-1
d_gene: TRBD2
CDR3nt: TGCGCCAGCAGCACCGGGACTAGTGTGTACAATGAGCAGTTCTTC
CDR3aa: CASSTGTSVYNEQFF

abundance: -
v_gene: TRBV7-9
j_gene: TRBJ2-5
d_gene: TRBD2
CDR3nt: TGTGCCAGCAGCTTAGTTTCACTAGCGGGAGCCCAAGAGACCCAGTACTTC
CDR3aa: CASSLVSLAGAQETQYF

abundance: -
v_gene: TRBV11-2
j_gene: TRBJ2-1
d_gene: -
CDR3nt: TGTGCCAGCAGGTCACTGGGAATAGATGAGCAGTTCTTC
CDR3aa: CASRSLGIDEQFF

abundance: -
v_gene: TRBV28
j_gene: TRBJ1-6
d_gene: -
CDR3nt: TGTGCCAGCAGCCTGGACGGGGGAACACCCCTCCACTTT
CDR3aa: CASSLDGGTPLHF

abundance: -
v_gene: TRBV2
j_gene: TRBJ1-1
d_gene: -
CDR3nt: TGTGCCAGCAGTGTTGAGAAGCTAATGAACACTGAAGCTTTCTTT
CDR3aa: CASSVEKLMNTEAFF

abundance: -
v_gene: TRBV27
j_gene: TRBJ1-2
d_gene: -
CDR3nt: TGTGCCAGCAGTTTGAGGACGAGCTATGGCTACACCTTC
CDR3aa: CASSLRTSYGYTF

abundance: -
v_gene: TRBV7-9
j_gene: TRBJ2-7
d_gene: TRBD2
CDR3nt: TGTGCCAGCAGCATCCCGACTAGCGGGAGGTACGAGCAGTACTTC
CDR3aa: CASSIPTSGRYEQYF

abundance: -
v_gene: TRBV5-1
j_gene: TRBJ2-5
d_gene: -
CDR3nt: TGCGCCAGCAGCTTGACCGCCAGTGGAGTGGAGACCCAGTACTTC
CDR3aa: CASSLTASGVETQYF

abundance: -
v_gene: TRBV5-6
j_gene: TRBJ1-1
d_gene: TRBD1
CDR3nt: TGTGCCAGCGGCCTGGGGGCAGGGGGAACGAACACTGAAGCTTTCTTT
CDR3aa: CASGLGAGGTNTEAFF

abundance: -
v_gene: TRBV30
j_gene: TRBJ2-2
d_gene: -
CDR3nt: TGTGCCTGGAGTGTACGCAGGTCGGGCACCGGGGAGCTGTTTTTT
CDR3aa: CAWSVRRSGTGELFF

abundance: -
v_gene: TRBV28
j_gene: TRBJ1-2
d_gene: TRBD1
CDR3nt: TGTGCCAGCAGTTTACGCGTGGGACAGGGAGTCCCGGGCTACACCTTC
CDR3aa: CASSLRVGQGVPGYTF

abundance: -
v_gene: TRBV5-4
j_gene: TRBJ1-1
d_gene: TRBD1
CDR3nt: TGTGCCAGCAGCGTCGGACAGGTAGGGACTGAAGCTTTCTTT
CDR3aa: CASSVGQVGTEAFF

abundance: -
v_gene: TRBV27
j_gene: TRBJ2-7
d_gene: TRBD1
CDR3nt: TGTGCCAGCAGTATGTCCGGGACAGGGGGCAAGAAGCAGTACTTC
CDR3aa: CASSMSGTGGKKQYF

abundance: -
v_gene: TRBV2
j_gene: TRBJ2-6
d_gene: -
CDR3nt: TGTGCCAGCAGCCGGAGCTCTGGGGCCAACGTCCTGACTTTC
CDR3aa: CASSRSSGANVLTF

abundance: -
v_gene: TRBV21-1
j_gene: TRBJ1-4
d_gene: -
CDR3nt: TGTGCCAGCAGCATGCGGCAGGCACCTAATGAAAAACTGTTTTTT
CDR3aa: CASSMRQAPNEKLFF